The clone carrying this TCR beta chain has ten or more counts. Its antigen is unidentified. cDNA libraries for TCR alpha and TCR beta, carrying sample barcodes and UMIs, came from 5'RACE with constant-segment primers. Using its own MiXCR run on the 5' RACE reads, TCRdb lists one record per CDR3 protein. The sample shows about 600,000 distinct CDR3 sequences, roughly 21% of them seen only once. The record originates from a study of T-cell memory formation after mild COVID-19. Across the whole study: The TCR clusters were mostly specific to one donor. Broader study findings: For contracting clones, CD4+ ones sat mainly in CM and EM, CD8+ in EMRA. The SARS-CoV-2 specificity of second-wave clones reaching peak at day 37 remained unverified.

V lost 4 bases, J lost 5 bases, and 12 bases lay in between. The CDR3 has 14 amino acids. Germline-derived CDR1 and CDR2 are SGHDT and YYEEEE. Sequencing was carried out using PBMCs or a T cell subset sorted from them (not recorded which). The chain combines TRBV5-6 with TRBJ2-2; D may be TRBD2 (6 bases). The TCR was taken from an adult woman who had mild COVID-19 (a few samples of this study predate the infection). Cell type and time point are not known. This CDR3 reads CASSPFGRTGELFF. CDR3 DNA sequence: TGTGCCAGCAGCCCCTTTGGGAGGACCGGGGAGCTGTTTTTT.